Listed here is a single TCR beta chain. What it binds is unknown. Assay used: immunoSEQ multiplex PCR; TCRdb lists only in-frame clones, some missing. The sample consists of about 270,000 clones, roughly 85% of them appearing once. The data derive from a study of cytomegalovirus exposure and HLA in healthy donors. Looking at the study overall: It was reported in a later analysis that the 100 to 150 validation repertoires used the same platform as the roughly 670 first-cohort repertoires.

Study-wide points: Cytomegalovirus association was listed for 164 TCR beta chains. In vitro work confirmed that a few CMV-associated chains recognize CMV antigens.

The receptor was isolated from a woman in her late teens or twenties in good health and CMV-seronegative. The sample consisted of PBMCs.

In nucleotides, the CDR3 is TGTGCCAGCAGCGTAGGAGCCCTAGACCAAGAGACCCAGTACTTC. Protein product: CASSVGALDQETQYF. The rearrangement links TRBV9 to TRBJ2-5; unclear D gene. Germline V gives CDR1 SGDLS, CDR2 YYNGEE. The CDR3 extends over 15 amino acids. Trimming pared 0 bases from V and 0 bases from J, leaving 9 bases between.